This T cell receptor beta chain is from a study of T cell responses to AZD1222 COVID-19 vaccine (dated by TCRdb to 2020 to 2023). Notes on the research overall: AZD1222 recipients whose second dose came at about 4 weeks and those whose second dose came at about 12 weeks were combined into one group, since spike-specific TCR depth and breadth did not differ between the two schedules. A total of about 240 trial participants underwent TCR sequencing, of whom nearly 210 received two doses of AZD1222 and approximately 25 received two doses of the MenACWY control vaccine. Trial participants were enrolled into age subgroups of 18-55, 56-69 and 70-plus years, which contained about 150, 27 and 61 TCR-sequenced participants, respectively.

The CDR3 regions of human TCRbeta chains were subjected to immunosequencing. Processing in the source paper ran as follows. Repertoire TCRs were checked for matches against a reference library of SARS-CoV-2-specific TCRs that had been generated using the MIRA antigen-specificity platform. Breadth was defined as the fraction of unique TCRs that were SARS-CoV-2-associated. Depth was defined as the fraction of total T cells that were SARS-CoV-2-associated. Using the MIRA data, every spike-specific TCR was mapped to the spike region that the TCR reacted to and assigned to either a CD4 or a CD8 class. Log10-transformed breadth and depth values were compared by one-way ANOVA with Sidak's multiple comparisons tests. Here the immuneACCESS table is served through TCRdb, limited to in-frame sequences with V and J called. Missing clones are a known gap in these copies; in checked studies unresolved V genes cover under half, and the rest lacks a known reason. V, J and clone size reflect that table, while D and trimming were determined from the DNA. A total of roughly 55,000 clones appear in this sample, more than 80% of them only once. 1.5% to 2.5% of the sample lies in the top ten.

With respect to this clone: Its binding antigen is unknown. Base-call qualities are not available, and no considerably larger clone is one nucleotide away.

The CDR3 starts with the cysteine, ends with the phenylalanine, and has 13 residues. Of all the DNA, just the CDR3 is kept, 39 bases in frame from base 1. Relative to germline, V is 7 bases shorter and J is 4 bases shorter, with 13 bases between their ends. The germline V gene specifies MDHEN as CDR1 and SYDVKM as CDR2. The intended sense of this specimen's time point label: baseline before first vaccination. The vaccinee samples were drawn from two UK trials, COV001 and COV002, one of which was a single-blind randomized controlled phase 2/3 trial testing AZD1222 (ChAdOx1 nCoV-19) in healthy adults. For TCRbeta chain sequencing, PBMC samples were collected from trial participants at day 0 and at day 28 after the second dose. Study-level results and caveats: Because no day 14 peak-response samples were available, repertoires were characterized only after the peak T cell response. Participants were mostly white British, with more females than males. The authors suggested clonal diversity may have been underestimated. The 56-69-year group was small, and its depth increase did not reach significance, likely because of low power. Epitopes outside the regions mutated in the B.1.351 and B.1.1.7 variants were reportedly recognized by nearly half of the unique spike-specific TCRs. Conclusions about previously exposed vaccinees were limited because only six or seven AZD1222 recipients were SARS-CoV-2 seropositive at baseline. After two AZD1222 doses, spike-specific TCR breadth and depth were significantly higher than at day 0 and than in MenACWY recipients. CD4 TCRs associated with the vaccine covered the entire spike protein, and the dominant responses were in regions 160-218 and 743-854.

The material sequenced was peripheral blood, taken on day 0 of AZD1222 vaccination. This clonotype originated in an adult in good health. The rearrangement joined TRBV28 to TRBJ2-5; matching of 5 bases hints at TRBD1 as the D gene. For the CDR3, the sequence is CASTMTARETQYF. The bases read TGTGCCAGCACCATGACAGCACGAGAGACCCAGTACTTC.